What follows are 9 T cell receptor beta chains derived from one specimen sequenced in a study of CD8 T cells in ankylosing spondylitis. Each CDR3 protein gets one entry after TCRdb re-called the 5' RACE reads with MiXCR. The top ten hold over 50% of the sample, which has tens of thousands of distinct CDR3 sequences, 27% seen once. Source material: blood, either unsorted or a sorted T cell fraction (not recorded which). The receptors here all came from a male donor with ankylosing spondylitis or in good health (not recorded which).

This rearrangement joins TRBV7-9 to TRBJ1-5; 7 bases line up with TRBD1. Germline loops: CDR1 SEHNR, CDR2 FQNEAQ (reference sequence). This CDR3 contains 16 residues. Unmatched junction bases numbered 9, after V lost 5 bases and J lost 2 bases. This CDR3 is CASSADRNFGNQPQHF. The CDR3 region has the DNA TGTGCCAGCAGCGCGGACAGGAACTTCGGCAATCAGCCCCAGCATTTT.

There are many counts of this clonotype. The chain has TRBV7-8 and TRBJ2-5; D might be TRBD2 (6 bases). This CDR3 has 15 residues. Trimming stripped 2 bases from V and 4 bases from J, with 14 bases between. The germline CDR1 and CDR2 sequences are SGHVS and FQNEAQ. DNA of the CDR3: TGTGCCAGCAGCTTATATCCGGGAGTGGGAGAGACCCAGTACTTC. It yields the protein CASSLYPGVGETQYF.

This chain connects TRBV3-1 to TRBJ1-1; 9 nucleotides line up with TRBD1. The V segment lost 3 bases and the J segment 5 bases; nucleotides outside the gene matches: 10. CDR3 length equals 16 residues. From germline, CDR1 is LGHDT and CDR2 YNNKEL (reference sequence). CDR3 nucleotides: TGTGCCAGCAGCCACATCATGACAGGGGGATGGACTGAAGCTTTCTTT. Translating it yields CASSHIMTGGWTEAFF.

This sequence joins TRBV27 and TRBJ2-7, with TRBD2 as a possible D gene (6 bases). CDR1 and CDR2 from the germline V gene are MNHEY and SMNVEV (reference sequence). The CDR3 spans 13 residues. V was clipped by 6 bases and J by 6 bases, with 15 bases between them. The CDR3 sequence is CASSLGVEGEQYF. The CDR3 DNA follows: TGTGCCAGCAGCCTCGGGGTGGAGGGCGAGCAGTACTTC.

This CDR3 reads CASSAPPENIQYF. Here the CDR3 DNA reads TGTGCCAGCAGCGCCCCGCCGGAAAACATTCAGTACTTC. This rearrangement joins TRBV9 to TRBJ2-4; D remains unclear. Germline CDR1 is SGDLS and CDR2 is YYNGEE. The V end was cut by 3 bases, the J end by 5 bases, with 9 bases between. This CDR3 spans 13 amino acids.

This clonotype was found many times. The chain is built from TRBV9 and TRBJ1-1; TRBD1 might be the D (5 bases). Germline V gene lookup returns CDR1 SGDLS and CDR2 YYNGEE. V dropped 0 bases and J dropped 4 bases, with 10 bases sitting between them. The CDR3 has 14 amino acids. Here the CDR3 DNA reads TGTGCCAGCAGCGTAGAGATGGGGGTCACTGAAGCTTTCTTT. This translates into CASSVEMGVTEAFF.

The chain carries TRBV24-1 and TRBJ2-3; a weak D match, TRBD2 (5 bases). With 10 bases removed from V and 0 bases from J, the gap between germline ends came to 13 bases. CDR3 length: 14 amino acids. Germline V lookup: CDR1 KGHDR, CDR2 SFDVKD. CDR3 amino acids: CATSPGKSTDTQYF. As DNA, the CDR3 is TGTGCCACTAGTCCGGGGAAAAGCACAGATACGCAGTATTTT.

This clonotype was seen at least ten times. The rearrangement uses TRBV18 and TRBJ1-1; D is perhaps TRBD1 (5 bases). Germline V gives CDR1 KGHSH, CDR2 LQKENI. The CDR3 covers 14 residues. Trimming left V 6 bases short and J 2 bases short, with 13 bases between. CDR3 residues: CASSLGTGNTEAFF. The CDR3 DNA reads TGTGCCAGCTCGCTTGGGACGGGCAACACTGAAGCTTTCTTT. The complete variable domain, with remaining parts taken from reference TRBV18 and TRBJ1-1, reads NAGVMQNPRHLVRRRGQEARLRCSPMKGHSHVYWYRQLPEEGLKFMVYLQKENIIDESGMPKERFSAEFPKEGPSILRIQQVVRGDSAAYFCASSLGTGNTEAFFGQGTRLTVV.

A remark on this clonotype: At one end the junction does not follow the germline gene, possibly because of a read error. The chain links TRBV20-1 to TRBJ1-4, with TRBD1 matching 9 bases. This CDR3 has 18 residues. Germline CDR1 and CDR2: DFQATT and SNEGSKA (reference sequence). The CDR3 region is CSARDWVGTGTTNEKLFF. Written as DNA, the CDR3 is TGCAGTGCTAGAGATTGGGTCGGGACAGGGACAACCAATGAAAAACTGTTTTTT.